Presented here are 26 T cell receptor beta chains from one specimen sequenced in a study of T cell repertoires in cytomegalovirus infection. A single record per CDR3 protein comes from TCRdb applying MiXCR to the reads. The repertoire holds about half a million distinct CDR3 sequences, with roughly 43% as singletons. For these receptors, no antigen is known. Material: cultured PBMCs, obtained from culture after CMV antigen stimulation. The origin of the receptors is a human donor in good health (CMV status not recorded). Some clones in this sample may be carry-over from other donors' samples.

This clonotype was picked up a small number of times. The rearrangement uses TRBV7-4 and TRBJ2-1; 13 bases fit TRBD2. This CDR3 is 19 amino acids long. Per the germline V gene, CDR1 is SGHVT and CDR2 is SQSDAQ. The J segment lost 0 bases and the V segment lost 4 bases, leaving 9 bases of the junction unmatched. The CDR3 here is CASSSTSGLAGSSYNEQFF. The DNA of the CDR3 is TGTGCCAGCAGCTCCACCTCGGGACTAGCGGGAAGCTCCTACAATGAGCAGTTCTTC.

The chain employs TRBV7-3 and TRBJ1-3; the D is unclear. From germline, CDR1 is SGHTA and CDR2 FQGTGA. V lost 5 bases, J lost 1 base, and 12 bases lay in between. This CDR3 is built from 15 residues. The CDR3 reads CASSPDVGSGNTIYF. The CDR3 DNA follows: TGTGCCAGCAGCCCTGACGTGGGGTCTGGAAACACCATATATTTT.

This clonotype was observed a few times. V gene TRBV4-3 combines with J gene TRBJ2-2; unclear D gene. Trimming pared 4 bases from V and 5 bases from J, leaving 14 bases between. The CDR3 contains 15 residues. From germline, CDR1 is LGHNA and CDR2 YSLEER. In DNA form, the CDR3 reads TGCGCCAGCAGCCGAGTTAGCACAGCAACCGGGGAGCTGTTTTTT. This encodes CASSRVSTATGELFF.

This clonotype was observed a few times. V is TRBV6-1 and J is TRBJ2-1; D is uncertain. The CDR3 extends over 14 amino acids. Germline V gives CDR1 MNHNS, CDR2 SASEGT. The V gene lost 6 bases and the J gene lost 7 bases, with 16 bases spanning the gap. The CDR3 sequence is CASRLMFNLNEQFF. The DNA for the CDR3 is TGTGCCAGCAGGCTGATGTTTAATTTAAATGAGCAGTTCTTC.

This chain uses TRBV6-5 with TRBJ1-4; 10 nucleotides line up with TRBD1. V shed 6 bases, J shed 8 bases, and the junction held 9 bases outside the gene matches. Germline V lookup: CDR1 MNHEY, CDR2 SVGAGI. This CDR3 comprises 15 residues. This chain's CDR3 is CASSRAGTGVEKLFF. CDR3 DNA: TGTGCCAGCAGCCGCGCCGGGACAGGGGTCGAAAAACTGTTTTTT.

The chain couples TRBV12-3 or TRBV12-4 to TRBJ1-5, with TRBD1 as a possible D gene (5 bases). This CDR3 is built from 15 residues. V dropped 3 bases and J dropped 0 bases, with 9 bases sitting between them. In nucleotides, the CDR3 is TGTGCCAGCAGTTTTGGGACCACTAGCAATCAGCCCCAGCATTTT. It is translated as CASSFGTTSNQPQHF.

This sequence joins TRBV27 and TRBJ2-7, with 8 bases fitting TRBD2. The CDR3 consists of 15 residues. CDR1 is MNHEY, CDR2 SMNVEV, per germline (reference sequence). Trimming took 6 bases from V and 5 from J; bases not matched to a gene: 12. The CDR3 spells CASSPSAGGGHEQYF. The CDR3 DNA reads TGTGCCAGCAGCCCTTCGGCGGGAGGCGGGCACGAGCAGTACTTC.

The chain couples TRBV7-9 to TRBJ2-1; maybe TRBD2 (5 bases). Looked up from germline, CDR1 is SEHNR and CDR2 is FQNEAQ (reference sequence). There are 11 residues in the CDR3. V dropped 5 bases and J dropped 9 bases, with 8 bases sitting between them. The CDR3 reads CASSHEGEQFF. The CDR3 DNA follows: TGTGCCAGCAGCCACGAGGGTGAGCAGTTCTTC.

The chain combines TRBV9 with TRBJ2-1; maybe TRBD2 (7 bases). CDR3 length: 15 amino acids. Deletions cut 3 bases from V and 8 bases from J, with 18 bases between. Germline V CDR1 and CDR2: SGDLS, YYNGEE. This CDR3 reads CASSAEGGAGDEQFF. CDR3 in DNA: TGTGCCAGCAGCGCCGAGGGGGGGGCTGGCGATGAGCAGTTCTTC.

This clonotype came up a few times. The CDR3 here is CASSSLGLAGGELFF. CDR3 coding DNA: TGTGCCAGCAGCTCCCTGGGACTAGCGGGCGGGGAGCTGTTTTTT. J is TRBJ2-2 and V is TRBV11-2; TRBD2 matches 12 bases. V trimming: 4 bases; J trimming: 7 bases; junction bases outside the gene matches: 4. CDR1 and CDR2 (germline): SGHAT, FQNNGV. CDR3 length: 15 residues.

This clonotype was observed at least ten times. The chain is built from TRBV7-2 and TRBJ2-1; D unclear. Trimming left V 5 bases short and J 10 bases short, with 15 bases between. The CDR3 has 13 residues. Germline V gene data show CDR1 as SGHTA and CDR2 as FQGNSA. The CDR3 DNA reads TGTGCCAGCAGCCGCCGCCGGGCGTGGGAGCAGTTCTTC. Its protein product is CASSRRRAWEQFF.

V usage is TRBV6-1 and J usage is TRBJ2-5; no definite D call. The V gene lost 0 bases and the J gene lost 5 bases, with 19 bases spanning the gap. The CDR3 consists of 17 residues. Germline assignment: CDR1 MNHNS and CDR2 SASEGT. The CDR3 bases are TGTGCCAGCAGTGAAGCCGGAGCGACACCGCGTCGGGAGACCCAGTACTTC. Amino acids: CASSEAGATPRRETQYF.

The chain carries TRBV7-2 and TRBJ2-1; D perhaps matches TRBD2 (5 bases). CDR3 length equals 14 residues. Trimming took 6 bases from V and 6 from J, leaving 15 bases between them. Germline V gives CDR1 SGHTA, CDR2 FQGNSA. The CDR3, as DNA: TGTGCCAGCAGGACGAGATTACTAGGCAATGAGCAGTTCTTC. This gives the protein CASRTRLLGNEQFF. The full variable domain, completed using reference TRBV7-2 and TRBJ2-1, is GAGVSQSPSNKVTEKGKDVELRCDPISGHTALYWYRQSLGQGLEFLIYFQGNSAPDKSGLPSDRFSAERTGGSVSTLTIQRTQQEDSAVYLCASRTRLLGNEQFFGPGTRLTVL.

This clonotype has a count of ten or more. The CDR3 DNA is TGTGCCAGCAGCTTGGACATTAGGGAGACCCAGTACTTC. It is translated as CASSLDIRETQYF. V is TRBV7-2 and J is TRBJ2-5, with D maybe TRBD1 (5 bases). V was pared by 3 bases and J by 5 bases, with 10 bases between. The CDR3 contains 13 residues. Germline-derived CDR1 and CDR2 are SGHTA and FQGNSA.

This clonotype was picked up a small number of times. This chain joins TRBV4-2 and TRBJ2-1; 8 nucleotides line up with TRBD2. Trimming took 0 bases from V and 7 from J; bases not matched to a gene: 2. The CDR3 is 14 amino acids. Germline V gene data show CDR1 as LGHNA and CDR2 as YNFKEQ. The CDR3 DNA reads TGTGCCAGCAGCCAAGAACGGGGGGGGAATGAGCAGTTCTTC. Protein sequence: CASSQERGGNEQFF.

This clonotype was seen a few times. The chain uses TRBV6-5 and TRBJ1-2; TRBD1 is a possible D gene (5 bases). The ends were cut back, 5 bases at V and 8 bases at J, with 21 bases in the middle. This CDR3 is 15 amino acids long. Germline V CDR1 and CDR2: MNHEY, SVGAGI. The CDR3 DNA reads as TGTGCCAGCAGTCGAACGGACCCCGGGGCTGGAGGCTACACCTTC. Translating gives CASSRTDPGAGGYTF.

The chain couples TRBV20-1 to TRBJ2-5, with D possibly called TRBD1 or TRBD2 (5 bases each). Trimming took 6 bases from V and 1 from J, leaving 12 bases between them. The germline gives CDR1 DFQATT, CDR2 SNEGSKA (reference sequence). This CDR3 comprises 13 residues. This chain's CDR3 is CSAGVQVQETQYF. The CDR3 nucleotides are TGCAGTGCCGGGGTACAGGTCCAAGAGACCCAGTACTTC.

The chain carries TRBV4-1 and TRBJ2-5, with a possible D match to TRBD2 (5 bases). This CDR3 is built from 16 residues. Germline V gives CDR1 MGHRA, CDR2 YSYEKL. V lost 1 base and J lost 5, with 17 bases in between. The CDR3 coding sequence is TGCGCCAGCAGCCAAGTTTCGGGATCGGTCGGGGAGACCCAGTACTTC. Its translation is CASSQVSGSVGETQYF.

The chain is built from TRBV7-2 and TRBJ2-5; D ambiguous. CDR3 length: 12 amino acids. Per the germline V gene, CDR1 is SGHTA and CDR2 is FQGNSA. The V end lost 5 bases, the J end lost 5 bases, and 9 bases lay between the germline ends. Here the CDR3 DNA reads TGTGCCAGCAGCCCGGGTTGGGAGACCCAGTACTTC. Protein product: CASSPGWETQYF.

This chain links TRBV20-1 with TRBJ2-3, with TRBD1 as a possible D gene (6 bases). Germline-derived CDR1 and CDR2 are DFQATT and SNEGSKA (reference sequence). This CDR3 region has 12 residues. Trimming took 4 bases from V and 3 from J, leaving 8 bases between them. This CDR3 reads CSAKTGTDTQYF. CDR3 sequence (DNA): TGCAGTGCTAAAACAGGGACAGATACGCAGTATTTT.

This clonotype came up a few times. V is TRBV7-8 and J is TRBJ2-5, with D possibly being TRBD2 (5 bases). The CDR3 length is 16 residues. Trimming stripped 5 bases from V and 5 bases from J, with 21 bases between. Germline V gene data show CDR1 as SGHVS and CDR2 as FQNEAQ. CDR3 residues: CASSARRGPPGETQYF. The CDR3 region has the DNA TGTGCCAGCAGCGCGCGTCGTGGGCCCCCGGGGGAGACCCAGTACTTC.

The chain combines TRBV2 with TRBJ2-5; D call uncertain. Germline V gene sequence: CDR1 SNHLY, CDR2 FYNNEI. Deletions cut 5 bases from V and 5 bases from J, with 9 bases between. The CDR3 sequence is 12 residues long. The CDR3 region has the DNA TGTGCCAGCAGTCTCGAGGCGGAGACCCAGTACTTC. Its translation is CASSLEAETQYF.

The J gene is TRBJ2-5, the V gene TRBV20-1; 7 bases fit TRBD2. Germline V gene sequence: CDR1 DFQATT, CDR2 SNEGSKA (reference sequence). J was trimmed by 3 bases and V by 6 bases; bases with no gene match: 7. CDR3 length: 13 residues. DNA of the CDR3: TGCAGTGCACCCGGGGCGGGGGAAGAGACCCAGTACTTC. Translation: CSAPGAGEETQYF.

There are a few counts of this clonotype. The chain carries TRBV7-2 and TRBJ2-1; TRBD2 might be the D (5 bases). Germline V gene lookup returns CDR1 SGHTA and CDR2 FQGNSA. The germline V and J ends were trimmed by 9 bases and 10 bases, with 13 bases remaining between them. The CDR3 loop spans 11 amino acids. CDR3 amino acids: CASQSPGEQFF. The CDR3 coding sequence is TGTGCCAGTCAATCTCCGGGGGAGCAGTTCTTC.

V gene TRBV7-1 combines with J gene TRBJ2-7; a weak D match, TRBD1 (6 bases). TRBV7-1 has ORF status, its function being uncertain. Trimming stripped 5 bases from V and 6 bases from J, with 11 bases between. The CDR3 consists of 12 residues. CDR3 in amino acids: CASSEQGSEQYF. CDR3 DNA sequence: TGTGCCAGCAGCGAACAGGGTAGCGAGCAGTACTTC.

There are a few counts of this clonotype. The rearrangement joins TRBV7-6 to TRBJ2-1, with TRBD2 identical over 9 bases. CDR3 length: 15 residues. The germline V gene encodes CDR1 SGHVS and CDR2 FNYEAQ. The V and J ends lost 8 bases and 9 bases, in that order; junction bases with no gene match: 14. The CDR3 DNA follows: TGTGCCAGCCCCCGGACTAGCGCCGAATCGGGTGAGCAGTTCTTC. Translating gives CASPRTSAESGEQFF.